The 17 T cell receptor beta chains presented below share a single source sample, sequenced in a study of tumor and adjacent non-tumor tissue in lung cancer. The library came from three nested PCR rounds adapted from ARM-PCR protocols. Via MiXCR, TCRdb re-called the multiplex PCR reads, giving one row per CDR3 protein. The repertoire holds approximately 90,000 distinct CDR3 sequences, 76% seen once, with less than 25% in the top ten. No cell sorting was done before RNA was extracted from the tissue. Distant lung tissue was collected more than 3 cm away from the tumor edge. The sequenced material came from distant non-tumor lung tissue. The receptors shown here come from a woman aged 45-59 years with non-small cell lung cancer.

In its sample, this clonotype ranks as large. The chain joins TRBV29-1 to TRBJ1-1; D gene ambiguous. Between the trimmed V and J ends, which lost 3 bases and 1 base, there was a span of 6 bases. CDR1 and CDR2 from the germline V gene are SQVTM and ANQGSEA. The CDR3 is 12 residues long. The CDR3 DNA reads as TGCAGCGTTGAGGAAGGGAACACTGAAGCTTTCTTT. This codes for CSVEEGNTEAFF.

As for this clonotype: In this CDR3 the conserved last residue, phenylalanine or tryptophan, is missing, so a read error is likely. CDR3 protein: CASSLAAGGSHEQFL. In DNA form, the CDR3 reads TGTGCCAGCAGCTTGGCGGCTGGCGGGAGTCATGAGCAGTTCCTC. The chain combines TRBV11-1 with TRBJ2-1; 7 bases line up with TRBD2. Germline-derived CDR1 and CDR2 are SGHAT and FQDESV (reference sequence). V gave up 3 bases and J gave up 8 bases; unmatched junction bases: 10. The CDR3 has 15 amino acids.

To note about this clonotype: A clone one base away is much larger, so this may be a read error. The J gene is TRBJ2-2, the V gene TRBV10-1, with D possibly being TRBD1 (7 bases). Germline CDR1 reads WNHNN; CDR2 reads SYGVQD (reference sequence). The CDR3 covers 13 residues. CDR3 DNA sequence: TGCGCCTGCGGGACAGCGAACACCAGGGAGCTGTTTTTT. It translates to CACGTANTRELFF.

With regard to this clonotype: The junction shows a germline mismatch at one end, possibly a read error. This rearrangement joins TRBV12-3 or TRBV12-4 to TRBJ2-4; 9 bases are shared with TRBD2. This CDR3 has 15 residues. The CDR3 spells CATSFWREGLDIQYF. The DNA for the CDR3 is TGTGCCACCAGTTTCTGGCGGGAGGGCCTGGACATTCAGTACTTC.

This clonotype was counted a few times. One junction end does not reproduce the germline sequence, and a read error may be involved. The chain has TRBV6-5 and TRBJ2-7; D uncertain. The length of the CDR3 is 15 residues. Germline V gene data show CDR1 as MNHEY and CDR2 as SVGAGI. DNA for the CDR3: TGTGCCGGCAGACCCCCTCGAACAGCGTCCTACGAGCAGTACTTC. It codes for CAGRPPRTASYEQYF.

Comments on this clonotype: Relative to the germline gene, one junction end is altered; a read error may explain this. V is TRBV4-1 and J is TRBJ1-6; no clear D gene. The CDR3 sequence is 16 residues long. Looked up from germline, CDR1 is MGHRA and CDR2 is YSYEKL. The CDR3 region has the DNA TGCGCCAGCAGCCAAGCGGGCAACTCCTATAATCCACCGCTCCACTTT. Amino acid sequence: CASSQAGNSYNPPLHF.

CDR3 nucleotide sequence: TGCAGTGCTTGCAGGTTAAGCGGCAATGAGCAGTTCTTC. This encodes CSACRLSGNEQFF. The rearrangement links TRBV20-1 to TRBJ2-1; D perhaps matches TRBD2 (5 bases). V was shortened by 5 bases and J by 6 bases, with 14 bases between the two germline ends. Germline V CDR1 and CDR2: DFQATT, SNEGSKA (reference sequence). The CDR3 runs 13 residues.

This clonotype has a handful of counts. Without the conserved terminal phenylalanine or tryptophan, this CDR3 likely stems from a read error. CDR3 region: CASSSAGADYGYTS. The CDR3 DNA follows: TGTGCCAGCAGTTCGGCAGGGGCGGACTATGGCTACACCTCC. The chain joins TRBV28 to TRBJ1-2, with D possibly matching TRBD1 (6 bases). The CDR3 is 14 amino acids. CDR1 and CDR2 (germline): MDHEN, SYDVKM. V gave up 4 bases and J gave up 3 bases, with 12 bases separating them.

This clonotype is deemed medium-sized. The chain uses TRBV11-2 and TRBJ2-5; unclear D gene. Trimming removed 1 base from V and 2 bases from J, with 2 bases in between. The CDR3 has 12 residues. The germline V gene has CDR1 SGHAT and CDR2 FQNNGV. The CDR3 region is CASSLVQETQYF. The CDR3 DNA is TGTGCCAGCAGCTTAGTTCAAGAGACCCAGTACTTC.

This clonotype was counted a few times. A much larger clone lies one base from this, so it may be a read error. The chain combines TRBV20-1 with TRBJ2-7; no clear D gene. Germline V gene lookup returns CDR1 DFQATT and CDR2 SNEGSKA (reference sequence). V was shortened by 0 bases and J by 2 bases, with 8 bases between the two germline ends. The CDR3 is 13 residues long. CDR3 protein: CSAREADTYEQYF. CDR3 DNA sequence: TGCAGTGCTAGAGAGGCCGACACCTACGAGCAGTACTTC.

To note about this clonotype: A much larger clone is a single base away; this may be a read error. The rearrangement joins TRBV20-1 to TRBJ2-5; D perhaps matches TRBD2 (5 bases). CDR1 is DFQATT and CDR2 is SNEGSKA in the germline V gene (reference sequence). CDR3 size: 17 residues. The CDR3 here is CSARDHLPLGLGETQCF. CDR3 nucleotide sequence: TGCAGTGCTAGAGATCACCTGCCCTTGGGTCTCGGGGAGACCCAGTGCTTC.

In the case of this clonotype: The missing conserved phenylalanine or tryptophan at the end of this CDR3 makes a read error likely. The CDR3 sequence is CASSNQDTQYL. Here the CDR3 DNA reads TGTGCCAGCAGCAACCAAGATACCCAGTACTTG. This chain joins TRBV7-9 and TRBJ2-5, with no clear D. CDR1 is SEHNR, CDR2 FQNEAQ, per germline (reference sequence). This CDR3 is 11 amino acids long.

Worth noting for this clonotype: A much more abundant neighbour one base away suggests this may be a read error. The rearrangement uses TRBV2 and TRBJ2-7; 9 bases align to TRBD2. The CDR3 extends over 16 amino acids. Looked up from germline, CDR1 is SNHLY and CDR2 is FYNNEI. Here the CDR3 reads CASSEARAGGLSERYF. DNA of the CDR3: TGTGCCAGCAGTGAAGCTCGAGCGGGAGGCCTCTCCGAGCGGTACTTC.

On this clonotype: No conserved phenylalanine or tryptophan is present at the end of the CDR3, so a read error is the likely explanation. The rearrangement uses TRBV5-6 and TRBJ2-1; no clear D gene. The CDR3 has 13 amino acids. CDR1 is SGHDT, CDR2 YYEEEE, per germline. The CDR3 spells CASGLSSTVEQFL. The CDR3 DNA follows: TGTGCCAGCGGCTTGTCTTCAACGGTCGAGCAGTTCCTC.

A remark on this clonotype: At one of its ends the junction is not consistent with the germline gene, which may arise from a read error. The chain links TRBV12-3 or TRBV12-4 to TRBJ2-3, with 7 bases aligning to TRBD2. CDR3 length: 21 amino acids. The CDR3 coding sequence is TGTGCTAGCAGTTTAGGGCCAGCTGGCGGGAGTACAGACCCGAGTATAGATACGCAGTATTTT. Encoded protein: CASSLGPAGGSTDPSIDTQYF.

This clonotype was picked up one time. At one boundary the junction diverges from the germline segment, which might be a read error. The chain has TRBV11-2 and TRBJ1-6; D call uncertain. Germline loops: CDR1 SGHAT, CDR2 FQNNGV. This CDR3 contains 15 residues. The CDR3 region has the DNA TGTGCAAGCAGCTTAGATCCCGGATCCTATTTACCCCTCCACTTT. Its protein product is CASSLDPGSYLPLHF.

Points on this clonotype: Because it lacks the conserved phenylalanine or tryptophan at the end, this CDR3 is likely a read error. The chain is built from TRBV5-4 and TRBJ2-5; D is possibly TRBD2 (6 bases). This CDR3 comprises 16 residues. Germline CDR1 is SGHNT and CDR2 is YYREEE (reference sequence). DNA for the CDR3: TGTACCAGCAGCTCCCAGACTAGGAGGGTCCAAGAGACCCAGTACTTG. As protein: CTSSSQTRRVQETQYL.